This TCR beta chain was sequenced during a study of OX40 agonist ivuxolimab in advanced cancers. TCRdb's table, derived via immunoSEQ multiplex PCR, lists solely in-frame clones and lacks some. The data contain about 80,000 clones, 85% to 95% of them seen just once; the ten biggest clones take up around 4.8%. The CDR3 length is 15 residues. V dropped 1 base and J dropped 2 bases, with 12 bases sitting between them. The V gene's germline CDR1 is SGHTA and CDR2 FQGNSA. Source: CD4+ or CD8+ T cells sorted from blood, taken in a trial of the OX40 agonist ivuxolimab. This chain uses TRBV7-2 with TRBJ2-7; D uncertain. The TCR comes from an adult with an advanced solid tumor such as melanoma, head and neck, liver or kidney cancer. CDR3 amino acids: CASSLVLRSAYEQYF. CDR3 coding DNA: TGTGCCAGCAGCTTAGTTTTGCGTTCTGCCTACGAGCAGTACTTC.